The T cell receptor beta chain described here comes from a study of shared clonotypes between healthy human individuals (dated by TCRdb to about 2020). In terms of the full investigation: A couple of women and three men aged 18 to 49 years were included in the cohort. For each donor, CD4 naive and CD4 memory were each run on three plates, CD8 naive on two plates, and CD8 memory on one plate. The study deeply sequenced blood TCR repertoires of about 5 healthy adults to estimate repertoire size and the extent of clonotype sharing between individuals. Libraries were prepared and TCR repertoires were sequenced by different laboratories using diverse techniques, in order to increase sequencing depth and limit assay-specific biases. Leukapheresis yielded between about 0.94 and 9 billion PBMCs per donor. Beyond this particular receptor, the publication reports: Naive subsets generally had larger estimated clonotype richness than memory subsets. About 5% of naive CD4, around 3.5% of naive CD8, about 2.1% of memory CD4, and about 0.4% of memory CD8 clonotypes were shared across several donors. Compared with non-shared clonotypes, clonotypes shared by all four sorted-subset donors had higher generation probabilities. Pairwise subsampling indicated that sequencing depth was expected to affect the degree of clonotype sharing among donors. Because the study included a small number of donors, the genetic and exposure-history diversity represented was limited. Sampling was restricted to blood, and TCR repertoires in tissue are likely to differ from TCR repertoires in blood. Rarefaction of sorted-subset datasets indicated incomplete sequencing despite the large sequencing depth.

TCR CDR3 regions were amplified from genomic DNA by multiplex PCR using the deep immunoSEQ assay. Extracted genomic DNA from each cell subset was distributed evenly across all wells of several immunoSEQ 96-well plates, and each plate was treated as a replicate. Each replicate PCR for sorted subsets received around 0.2 ug genomic DNA, equal to about 30,000 T cell genomes. Purified libraries were measured with a Qubit 3.0 fluorometer, size-checked on a Bioanalyzer 2100, and measured again with the KAPA Library Quantification kit. A separate single-read 150-cycle Illumina NextSeq 550 flow cell was used to sequence each immunoSEQ 96-well plate. On the study's bioinformatics: Because the immunoSEQ output held only junctional sequences and lacked quality scores, the filtering could not match the filtering applied to full-length reads. Sequences were annotated with PyIR, a Python wrapper for IgBLAST v1.9, and V/J genes and CDR3 were assigned using IMGT germline references. Reads were removed for weak V/J assignments (E-value above 1e-6), missing CDR3, stop codons, out-of-frame junctions, or ambiguous translated residues. V3J clonotypes were defined as sequences sharing the same inferred V gene, J gene, and CDR3 amino acid sequence. To compute the percentage overlap between repertoires, the number of shared unique clonotypes was divided by the size of the smaller repertoire. RTK rarefaction, the Chao1 estimator, and Recon v2.1 estimates of unobserved clonotypes were used to assess repertoire richness. For all TCRbeta clonotypes obtained by the gDNA method from a few donors, generation probabilities were computed with OLGA. What TCRdb holds here is the immuneACCESS table cut down to in-frame rearrangements. Part of the clones is not present; checked against another copy, under half of the missing clones reflect an unresolved V gene, and the others are unexplained. V and J calls and clone size are given by that table; D and trimming were obtained from the DNA. This sample holds more than 1.2 million clones; approximately 98.5% were observed only once. Approximately 0.4% of the sample lies in the top ten.

Details on this clone: Which antigen it targets is not known. Base qualities are not recorded, but no much larger clone differs from it by a single base. Distinct nucleotide sequences in the sample also encode this CDR3.

The CDR3, cysteine through phenylalanine, is 13 amino acids long. The retained sequence is limited to the CDR3, 39 bases, with the frame set at the first base. According to the germline V gene, CDR1 reads MDHEN and CDR2 reads SYDVKM. A distance of 8 bases separates the germline ends of V and J, which lose 2 bases and 4 bases respectively. Healthy HIV-negative adults with no recently reported acute infections or vaccinations were included as donors. Every donor was a Caucasian adult residing in Nashville, Tennessee, USA. CD4+ T cells were enriched by magnetic negative selection, after which naive cells were positively selected on CD45RA and the negative fraction was taken as the memory subset. Blood was collected by leukapheresis, and PBMCs were isolated by Ficoll-Histopaque density gradient centrifugation and then cryopreserved in liquid nitrogen vapor phase. Purity and quantity of every magnetically sorted T cell population were checked by analytical flow cytometry. Genomic DNA was isolated from each sorted fraction and quantified by UV absorbance on a Nanodrop 2000c.

Sequencing input: naive CD4+ T cells sorted from blood. Explained via the paper, the cell subset or site label denotes: CD45RA+ positively selected. The sequence derives from a man younger than 45 in good health. The chain employs TRBV28 and TRBJ1-2, and TRBD1 may be the D gene, going by 6 matching bases. CDR3 protein: CASSLVGAYGYTF. The nucleotides are TGTGCCAGCAGTTTAGTGGGGGCCTATGGCTACACCTTC.